Presented here are 18 T cell receptor beta chains from one specimen sequenced in a study of control samples from healthy donors and cancer patients (dated by TCRdb to the early 2020s). Receptors were amplified or captured by the immunoSEQ multiplex PCR assay. TCRdb obtained this table from immuneACCESS and retained in-frame rearrangements with V and J assigned. These tables miss some clones; where compared with another copy, unresolved V genes account for less than half of the shortfall, and the remainder is unexplained. Counted in this sample were 90,000 or so clones; over 80% of them appeared once. Jointly, the top ten make up 15% to 20% of the sample. Sequencing was performed on blood. These receptors all stem from a man aged 25 to 45 in good health.

This chain joins TRBV21-1 and TRBJ1-3. TRBV21-1 counts as a pseudogene. The CDR3 totals 14 residues. The CDR3: CASSKVSSGNTIYF. The CDR3 DNA reads TGTGCCAGCAGCAAAGTAAGCTCTGGAAACACCATATATTTT.

J is TRBJ2-7 and V is TRBV7-2; 9 bases are a match to TRBD1. Germline lookup yields CDR1 SGHTA and CDR2 FQGNSA. Trimming took 3 bases from V and 3 from J; bases not matched to a gene: 6. This CDR3 has 15 residues. CDR3 in DNA: TGTGCCAGCAGCTTGGACAGGGGCGATTTCTACGAGCAGTACTTC. Protein product: CASSLDRGDFYEQYF.

The rearrangement links TRBV9 to TRBJ2-3, with 8 bases lining up with TRBD1. The V gene end was trimmed by 3 bases and the J gene end by 7 bases; junction bases not matched to a gene: 10. The CDR3 runs to 15 residues. Per germline, CDR1 SGDLS and CDR2 YYNGEE. The CDR3 is CASSGGTGGLHTQYF. CDR3 nucleotide sequence: TGTGCCAGCAGCGGAGGGACAGGAGGATTGCATACGCAGTATTTT.

CDR3 DNA: TGTGCCTGGAGTCCCCGGGCCCTCAATCAGCCCCAGCATTTT. Translating gives CAWSPRALNQPQHF. The rearrangement links TRBV30 to TRBJ1-5, with D unclear. V was pared by 2 bases and J by 3 bases, with 11 bases between. Germline V gene lookup returns CDR1 GTSNPN and CDR2 SVGIG (reference sequence). CDR3 length: 14 amino acids.

The gene calls are TRBV28 and TRBJ1-5; D may be TRBD1 (6 bases). Germline assignment: CDR1 MDHEN and CDR2 SYDVKM. The CDR3 runs 15 residues. V lost 4 bases, J lost 4 bases, and 14 bases lay in between. This chain's CDR3 is CASSWPGTQNQPQHF. In DNA form, the CDR3 reads TGTGCCAGCAGTTGGCCCGGGACACAAAATCAGCCCCAGCATTTT.

On this clone: The sample carries other DNA sequences with the same CDR3. The V and J genes are TRBV7-9 and TRBJ2-3, with D possibly being TRBD1 (5 bases). The CDR3 is made up of 12 amino acids. The V gene lost 8 bases and the J gene lost 2 bases, with 8 bases spanning the gap. CDR1 is SEHNR, CDR2 FQNEAQ, per germline (reference sequence). CDR3 residues: CASSRDTDTQYF. The DNA for the CDR3 is TGTGCCAGCTCCAGGGACACAGATACGCAGTATTTT.

The chain is built from TRBV18 and TRBJ2-5; D unclear. V was clipped by 6 bases and J by 4 bases, with 18 bases between them. The CDR3 is 15 residues long. The germline V gene encodes CDR1 KGHSH and CDR2 LQKENI. The CDR3 loop is CASSILPTVGETQYF. Here the CDR3 DNA reads TGTGCCAGCTCTATTTTGCCCACAGTCGGAGAGACCCAGTACTTC. Full variable domain (outside the CDR3, taken from reference TRBV18 and TRBJ2-5): NAGVMQNPRHLVRRRGQEARLRCSPMKGHSHVYWYRQLPEEGLKFMVYLQKENIIDESGMPKERFSAEFPKEGPSILRIQQVVRGDSAAYFCASSILPTVGETQYFGPGTRLLVL.

CDR3 nucleotide sequence: TGTGCCAGTTCCCTCAAGGACAGCACAGATACGCAGTATTTT. Amino acids: CASSLKDSTDTQYF. The rearrangement joins TRBV19 to TRBJ2-3; D is ambiguous. The CDR3 extends over 14 amino acids. Deletions cut 8 bases from V and 0 bases from J, with 12 bases between. CDR1 is LNHDA and CDR2 is SQIVND in the germline V gene (reference sequence).

The chain uses TRBV19 and TRBJ2-2; TRBD1 matches at 7 bases. The J segment lost 5 bases and the V segment lost 8 bases, leaving 5 bases of the junction unmatched. The CDR3 runs to 13 residues. Germline V gene lookup returns CDR1 LNHDA and CDR2 SQIVND (reference sequence). CDR3 amino acids: CASFRTGTGELFF. Written as DNA, the CDR3 is TGTGCCAGTTTCAGGACAGGTACCGGGGAGCTGTTTTTT.

The chain employs TRBV6-6 and TRBJ2-7; D might be TRBD1 (6 bases). The CDR3 has 11 amino acids. Per germline, CDR1 MNHNY and CDR2 SVGAGI (reference sequence). Trimming took off 2 bases at V and 7 bases at J, with 6 bases between the two ends. CDR3 bases: TGTGCCAGCAGTTACCAGGGGGAGCAGTACTTC. Translating it yields CASSYQGEQYF.

This clone was seen more than once but under ten times. The chain couples TRBV6-6 to TRBJ1-5; 7 bases agree with TRBD1. Germline CDR1 is MNHNY and CDR2 is SVGAGI (reference sequence). V gave up 8 bases and J gave up 3 bases; unmatched junction bases: 13. The CDR3 consists of 16 residues. As DNA, the CDR3 is TGTGCCAGCGAAAGACAGGGCGGTGGATTCAATCAGCCCCAGCATTTT. This sequence encodes CASERQGGGFNQPQHF.

This clone was detected once. The V call is TRBV6-5, the J call TRBJ2-5; D is uncertain. Deletions cut 6 bases from V and 2 bases from J, with 4 bases between. This CDR3 is built from 11 residues. Germline assignment: CDR1 MNHEY and CDR2 SVGAGI. In DNA, the CDR3 is TGTGCCAGCAGCTTTCAAGAGACCCAGTACTTC. Translated: CASSFQETQYF.

The chain carries TRBV9 and TRBJ1-3; 9 bases agree with TRBD1. This CDR3 spans 16 amino acids. The V gene's germline CDR1 is SGDLS and CDR2 YYNGEE. After removal of 0 bases from V and 4 bases from J, the junction contained 5 bases not matched to a gene. The CDR3 spells CASSVGDRGKGNTIYF. CDR3 DNA: TGTGCCAGCAGCGTAGGCGACAGGGGGAAAGGAAACACCATATATTTT.

V and J are TRBV5-4 and TRBJ2-1; possibly TRBD2 for D (6 bases). The CDR3 sequence is 14 residues long. With 4 bases removed from V and 7 bases from J, the gap between germline ends came to 15 bases. The germline V gene encodes CDR1 SGHNT and CDR2 YYREEE (reference sequence). CDR3 coding DNA: TGTGCCAGCAGCCCCTCAAAGCGGGCTAATGAGCAGTTCTTC. Amino acids: CASSPSKRANEQFF.

V and J are TRBV2 and TRBJ2-7, with D perhaps given as TRBD1 or TRBD2 (6 bases each). Germline-derived CDR1 and CDR2 are SNHLY and FYNNEI. V was trimmed by 2 bases and J by 12 bases, leaving 14 bases between them. The CDR3 sequence is 12 residues long. CDR3 coding DNA: TGTGCCAGCAGTGAATTAAGGGGGGATCGGTACTTC. Translation: CASSELRGDRYF.

The J gene is TRBJ2-3, the V gene TRBV29-1, with unresolved D. CDR3 length equals 12 residues. Trimming took 1 base from V and 5 from J, leaving 7 bases between them. Germline V gives CDR1 SQVTM, CDR2 ANQGSEA. This chain's CDR3 is CSVEGVGDTQYF. In DNA, the CDR3 is TGCAGCGTTGAAGGGGTCGGAGATACGCAGTATTTT.

This clone was detected a few times. The J gene is TRBJ2-2, the V gene TRBV18, with TRBD1 as a possible D gene (6 bases). V was cut by 0 bases and J by 3 bases, with 14 bases left in between. The length of the CDR3 is 17 residues. Germline CDR1 KGHSH, CDR2 LQKENI. The CDR3 DNA follows: TGTGCCAGCTCACCACCAGGACAGAGACGGGACACCGGGGAGCTGTTTTTT. Amino acids: CASSPPGQRRDTGELFF.

The V and J genes are TRBV10-3 and TRBJ2-3; the D is unclear. The CDR3 is made up of 14 amino acids. The germline V and J ends were trimmed by 0 bases and 1 base, with 5 bases remaining between them. Germline loops: CDR1 ENHRY, CDR2 SYGVKD. CDR3 protein: CAISESTGTDTQYF. The CDR3 DNA reads TGTGCCATCAGTGAGTCGACTGGCACAGATACGCAGTATTTT.